This T cell receptor (beta chain) emerged from a study of TIL therapy for anti-PD-1-resistant metastatic lung cancer. The wider study: Tumors were harvested before any PD-1/PD-L1 blockade.

Points on this clone: Its antigen is as yet unknown.

The time point denotes: pre-treatment sample, taken before nivolumab and TIL therapy. Findings and caveats of the study: The baseline peripheral repertoire was partially replaced by infused TIL clonotypes that later decayed.

Sequencing used immunoSEQ v3. Assay used: immunoSEQ multiplex PCR; TCRdb lists only in-frame clones, some missing. The sample consists of about 59,000 clones, less than 75% of them appearing once. This sequence originates from a person aged 25-80 years with non-small cell lung cancer. Sequenced material: blood, taken at baseline.

The CDR3 nucleotides read TGTGCCAGCAGTGCATCCTCATATGGCTACACCTTC. Amino acids: CASSASSYGYTF. The chain is built from TRBV9 and TRBJ1-2; D is undetermined. CDR3 size: 12 residues. V lost 5 bases and J lost 5, with 10 bases in between. Per germline, CDR1 SGDLS and CDR2 YYNGEE.